A selection of T cell receptor beta chains follows, all from one sample in a study of blood T cell repertoires in COVID-19. Profiling relied on immunoSEQ multiplex PCR, and the TCRdb table lists in-frame clones only, not all of them. Of 50,000 to 70,000 clones in the sample, 79% were seen once. The sample comprised peripheral blood. All receptors derive from a man between 60 and 75 years old with acute or convalescent COVID-19. CDR3s include the opening cysteine and the closing phenylalanine or tryptophan. Fields, in order: J gene, V gene, clone size, D gene, CDR3 protein, CDR3 DNA. D genes are given only for firm matches. Only part of the rows carry a size: once, few, many, or a class if the clone is expanded.

j_gene: TRBJ1-2; v_gene: TRBV18; abundance: -; d_gene: TRBD1; CDR3aa: CASSPSAGGDYGYTF; CDR3nt: TGTGCCAGCTCACCATCGGCAGGGGGAGACTATGGCTACACCTTC
j_gene: TRBJ1-2; v_gene: TRBV2; abundance: -; d_gene: -; CDR3aa: CASSPDWNYGYTF; CDR3nt: TGTGCCAGCAGTCCGGACTGGAACTATGGCTACACCTTC
j_gene: TRBJ1-3; v_gene: TRBV19; abundance: -; d_gene: -; CDR3aa: CASSIGGTGNTIYF; CDR3nt: TGTGCCAGTAGCATCGGGGGGACTGGAAACACCATATATTTT
j_gene: TRBJ1-1; v_gene: TRBV5-1; abundance: -; d_gene: -; CDR3aa: CASGSQGNTEAFF; CDR3nt: TGCGCCAGCGGATCCCAGGGGAACACTGAAGCTTTCTTT
j_gene: TRBJ1-5; v_gene: TRBV10-3; abundance: once; d_gene: -; CDR3aa: CAIGGETGNQPQHF; CDR3nt: TGTGCCATCGGGGGGGAGACAGGTAATCAGCCCCAGCATTTT
j_gene: TRBJ2-7; v_gene: TRBV28; abundance: -; d_gene: TRBD1; CDR3aa: CASSSRTGPYEQYF; CDR3nt: TGTGCCAGCAGTTCCAGGACAGGGCCCTACGAGCAGTACTTC
j_gene: TRBJ2-2; v_gene: TRBV12-2; abundance: -; d_gene: -; CDR3aa: CASRLVPRNTGELFF; CDR3nt: TGTGCAAGTCGCTTAGTGCCCAGAAACACCGGGGAGCTGTTTTTT
j_gene: TRBJ2-7; v_gene: TRBV7-2; abundance: -; d_gene: TRBD1; CDR3aa: CASSYRYGQGASYEQYF; CDR3nt: TGTGCCAGCAGCTACCGATATGGACAGGGGGCGTCCTACGAGCAGTACTTC
j_gene: TRBJ2-7; v_gene: TRBV28; abundance: -; d_gene: -; CDR3aa: CASSLRVHYEQYF; CDR3nt: TGTGCCAGCAGTTTAAGAGTTCACTACGAGCAGTACTTC
j_gene: TRBJ1-1; v_gene: TRBV18; abundance: -; d_gene: -; CDR3aa: CASSWTENTEAFF; CDR3nt: TGTGCCAGCTCATGGACAGAGAACACTGAAGCTTTCTTT
j_gene: TRBJ2-4; v_gene: TRBV5-1; abundance: -; d_gene: TRBD2; CDR3aa: CASSETSGPYGNIQYF; CDR3nt: TGCGCCAGCAGCGAAACTAGCGGCCCTTACGGGAACATTCAGTACTTC
j_gene: TRBJ2-5; v_gene: TRBV6-1; abundance: -; d_gene: -; CDR3aa: CASSEKRARAETQYF; CDR3nt: TGTGCCAGCAGTGAAAAAAGGGCCAGGGCAGAGACCCAGTACTTC